Listed below are T cell receptor beta chains from one sample, sequenced in a study of PD-L1 blockade in urothelial cancer. Method: immunoSEQ multiplex PCR; TCRdb's copy keeps in-frame clones and lacks some. Here the sample spans under 90,000 clones, 85% to 95% being singletons. The sequenced sample was PBMCs, obtained around atezolizumab (anti-PD-L1) treatment. Every receptor here comes from a man aged 55 to 70 with urothelial cancer. Both conserved end residues are part of each CDR3. Fields, in order: clone size, V gene, D gene, J gene, CDR3 DNA, CDR3 protein. D genes are given only for firm matches. Some rows have no size entry. The others give once, few or many, or a class for an expanded clone.

clone size: NA
V gene: TRBV5-4
D gene: NA
J gene: TRBJ2-2
CDR3 DNA: TGTGCCAGCAGCGGGTCAGGGACTTCACGACACACCGGGGAGCTGTTTTTT
CDR3 protein: CASSGSGTSRHTGELFF

clone size: NA
V gene: TRBV7-2
D gene: TRBD2
J gene: TRBJ2-3
CDR3 DNA: TGTGCCAGCAGCTTGGCTAGCGGGGGGTCCTATACGCAGTATTTT
CDR3 protein: CASSLASGGSYTQYF

clone size: NA
V gene: TRBV7-9
D gene: NA
J gene: TRBJ2-7
CDR3 DNA: TGTGCCAGCAGCTTTAACTACGAGCAGTACTTC
CDR3 protein: CASSFNYEQYF

clone size: NA
V gene: TRBV7-2
D gene: NA
J gene: TRBJ2-1
CDR3 DNA: TGTGCCAGCAGCTTAGTATACAGTCGTAATGAGCAGTTCTTC
CDR3 protein: CASSLVYSRNEQFF

clone size: NA
V gene: TRBV12-5
D gene: TRBD2
J gene: TRBJ2-3
CDR3 DNA: TGTGCTAGTGGTCCCCCGGGGGGGGATACGCAGTATTTT
CDR3 protein: CASGPPGGDTQYF

clone size: NA
V gene: TRBV6-6
D gene: TRBD1
J gene: TRBJ2-1
CDR3 DNA: TGTGCCAGCAGTTACCATCGGGACAGGGGGGGCCATGAGCAGTTCTTC
CDR3 protein: CASSYHRDRGGHEQFF

clone size: few
V gene: TRBV5-4
D gene: TRBD2
J gene: TRBJ2-7
CDR3 DNA: TGTGCCAGCAGCTTACCTGGAGCGGGGGGTACCTACGAGCAGTACTTC
CDR3 protein: CASSLPGAGGTYEQYF

clone size: NA
V gene: TRBV4-2
D gene: TRBD1
J gene: TRBJ1-2
CDR3 DNA: TGTGCCAGCAGCCGAAGGGACAGGGGGAACTATGGCTACACCTTC
CDR3 protein: CASSRRDRGNYGYTF

clone size: NA
V gene: TRBV30
D gene: TRBD1
J gene: TRBJ2-2
CDR3 DNA: TGTGCCTGGAGATTGGGACAGGCTACCGGGGAGCTGTTTTTT
CDR3 protein: CAWRLGQATGELFF

clone size: NA
V gene: TRBV28
D gene: NA
J gene: TRBJ2-7
CDR3 DNA: TGTGCCAGCAGCGGAGGGTCAGGGGGCGAGCAGTACTTC
CDR3 protein: CASSGGSGGEQYF

clone size: once
V gene: TRBV2
D gene: TRBD1
J gene: TRBJ1-1
CDR3 DNA: TGTGCCAGCAGTCTTGACAGGGCTCAAGGAGAAGCTTTCTTT
CDR3 protein: CASSLDRAQGEAFF

clone size: NA
V gene: TRBV27
D gene: NA
J gene: TRBJ2-7
CDR3 DNA: TGTGCCAGCAGTCCCCGAACAGGGTCCTACGAGCAGTACTTC
CDR3 protein: CASSPRTGSYEQYF

clone size: NA
V gene: TRBV27
D gene: NA
J gene: TRBJ1-5
CDR3 DNA: TGTGCCAGCAGTTTAGGGTTAGGGGGACAACAGCCCCAGCATTTT
CDR3 protein: CASSLGLGGQQPQHF

clone size: NA
V gene: TRBV5-1
D gene: NA
J gene: TRBJ2-1
CDR3 DNA: TGCGCCAGTACAACGGGACTCAACAATGAGCAGTTCTTC
CDR3 protein: CASTTGLNNEQFF

clone size: NA
V gene: TRBV5-1
D gene: TRBD2
J gene: TRBJ2-5
CDR3 DNA: TGCGCCAGCAGCTTGGACGGGAGGCTGGAGACCCAGTACTTC
CDR3 protein: CASSLDGRLETQYF

clone size: NA
V gene: TRBV30
D gene: TRBD1
J gene: TRBJ2-3
CDR3 DNA: TGTGCCTGGAGGGACAGGGGGAAACTCACAGATACGCAGTATTTT
CDR3 protein: CAWRDRGKLTDTQYF

clone size: few
V gene: TRBV9
D gene: TRBD2
J gene: TRBJ2-3
CDR3 DNA: TGTGCCAGCAGCGTTACTAGCGGGGGCACAGATACGCAGTATTTT
CDR3 protein: CASSVTSGGTDTQYF

clone size: NA
V gene: TRBV4-3
D gene: TRBD1
J gene: TRBJ1-2
CDR3 DNA: TGCGCCAGCAGCCTAGTGGAAGGGGGCAACTATGGCTACACCTTC
CDR3 protein: CASSLVEGGNYGYTF

clone size: NA
V gene: TRBV7-9
D gene: TRBD1
J gene: TRBJ1-3
CDR3 DNA: TGTGCCAGCAGCACCAGGACAGGGGAGGGTGGAAACACCATATATTTT
CDR3 protein: CASSTRTGEGGNTIYF

clone size: NA
V gene: TRBV6-6
D gene: TRBD2
J gene: TRBJ2-7
CDR3 DNA: TGTGCCAGCAAGGGGTCCCGGGAGGGAGGATACGAGCAGTACTTC
CDR3 protein: CASKGSREGGYEQYF

clone size: NA
V gene: TRBV15
D gene: NA
J gene: TRBJ2-7
CDR3 DNA: TGTGCCACCAGCAGAGGTCATTCAGGGGCTGCGGAGCAGTACTTC
CDR3 protein: CATSRGHSGAAEQYF

clone size: NA
V gene: TRBV19
D gene: TRBD1
J gene: TRBJ1-5
CDR3 DNA: TGTGCCAGTAGTATCGGGGACAGGGGGTCCAATCAGCCCCAGCATTTT
CDR3 protein: CASSIGDRGSNQPQHF

clone size: NA
V gene: TRBV11-2
D gene: TRBD1
J gene: TRBJ1-6
CDR3 DNA: TGTGCCAGCAGAATACCAGGGGGTAATTCACCCCTCCACTTT
CDR3 protein: CASRIPGGNSPLHF

clone size: once
V gene: TRBV4-1
D gene: TRBD2
J gene: TRBJ2-4
CDR3 DNA: TGCGCCAGCAGCCAAGGACTAGCGGGAGACGCCAAAAACATTCAGTACTTC
CDR3 protein: CASSQGLAGDAKNIQYF

clone size: few
V gene: TRBV9
D gene: TRBD2
J gene: TRBJ2-2
CDR3 DNA: TGTGCCAGCAGCGTAGAACTAGCGGGGGCCTTAACCGGGGAGCTGTTTTTT
CDR3 protein: CASSVELAGALTGELFF

clone size: once
V gene: TRBV25-1
D gene: NA
J gene: TRBJ1-2
CDR3 DNA: TGTGCCAGCAGTGAGACAGCTTACTATGGCTACACCTTC
CDR3 protein: CASSETAYYGYTF

clone size: NA
V gene: TRBV4-2
D gene: NA
J gene: TRBJ1-6
CDR3 DNA: TGTGCCAGCAGCCAAGACCCCGGTGTCCTAGCACCCCTCCACTTT
CDR3 protein: CASSQDPGVLAPLHF

clone size: NA
V gene: TRBV5-1
D gene: TRBD2
J gene: TRBJ2-1
CDR3 DNA: TGCGCCAGCAGCCTCCCTAGCGGGAGCGACAACTCCTACAATGAGCAGTTCTTC
CDR3 protein: CASSLPSGSDNSYNEQFF

clone size: NA
V gene: TRBV7-8
D gene: TRBD1
J gene: TRBJ1-2
CDR3 DNA: TGTGCCAGCAGCTTAGGTCCAGGGGGCAGTGGCTACACCTTC
CDR3 protein: CASSLGPGGSGYTF

clone size: NA
V gene: TRBV4-2
D gene: TRBD1
J gene: TRBJ1-2
CDR3 DNA: TGTGCCAGCAGCCAAGAGGAAGGGGGCAAGTCAAACTATGGCTACACCTTC
CDR3 protein: CASSQEEGGKSNYGYTF

clone size: NA
V gene: TRBV7-3
D gene: TRBD2
J gene: TRBJ2-1
CDR3 DNA: TGTGCCAGCAGCGTCGGGACTAGCGTTCACAATGAGCAGTTCTTC
CDR3 protein: CASSVGTSVHNEQFF

clone size: NA
V gene: TRBV6-5
D gene: TRBD1
J gene: TRBJ1-1
CDR3 DNA: TGTGCCAGCAGTTACCAGACAGGGACAGGGGCTGAAGCTTTCTTT
CDR3 protein: CASSYQTGTGAEAFF

clone size: NA
V gene: TRBV4-1
D gene: TRBD2
J gene: TRBJ2-3
CDR3 DNA: TGCGCCAGCAGCCTCCAGACTAGCACCACCGGCACAGATACGCAGTATTTT
CDR3 protein: CASSLQTSTTGTDTQYF

clone size: NA
V gene: TRBV5-1
D gene: TRBD1
J gene: TRBJ2-2
CDR3 DNA: TGCGCCAGCAGCTATGACAGGGCCGGGGAGCTGTTTTTT
CDR3 protein: CASSYDRAGELFF

clone size: NA
V gene: TRBV7-2
D gene: TRBD2
J gene: TRBJ2-1
CDR3 DNA: TGTGCCAGCAGCTCACTAGCGGGAATATACAATGAGCAGTTCTTC
CDR3 protein: CASSSLAGIYNEQFF

clone size: once
V gene: TRBV7-8
D gene: TRBD2
J gene: TRBJ2-3
CDR3 DNA: TGTGCCAGCAGCTTAATAGCGGGGGGCACAGATACGCAGTATTTT
CDR3 protein: CASSLIAGGTDTQYF

clone size: NA
V gene: TRBV19
D gene: TRBD2
J gene: TRBJ2-3
CDR3 DNA: TGTGCCAGTAGTGTGCTAGCGGGACAGACAGATACGCAGTATTTT
CDR3 protein: CASSVLAGQTDTQYF

clone size: few
V gene: TRBV7-3
D gene: NA
J gene: TRBJ2-2
CDR3 DNA: TGTGCCAGCAGCTTATTTGCCCTCGACAGGGGACTATCGAACACCGGGGAGCTGTTTTTT
CDR3 protein: CASSLFALDRGLSNTGELFF

clone size: NA
V gene: TRBV4-2
D gene: NA
J gene: TRBJ2-2
CDR3 DNA: TGTGCCAGCAGCCCGAGTTCCAGGGGTGAAACCGGGGAGCTGTTTTTT
CDR3 protein: CASSPSSRGETGELFF

clone size: NA
V gene: TRBV2
D gene: TRBD1
J gene: TRBJ1-2
CDR3 DNA: TGTGCCAGCACAAGTACAGGGGTAACCTATGGCTACACCTTC
CDR3 protein: CASTSTGVTYGYTF

clone size: NA
V gene: TRBV7-8
D gene: NA
J gene: TRBJ2-5
CDR3 DNA: TGTGCCAGCAGCACAGGCAGGGGCCGGTACCAAGAGACCCAGTACTTC
CDR3 protein: CASSTGRGRYQETQYF

clone size: NA
V gene: TRBV5-1
D gene: TRBD1
J gene: TRBJ1-1
CDR3 DNA: TGCGCCAGCAGCCCCACGGACAGGGGGCTCAGCACTGAAGCTTTCTTT
CDR3 protein: CASSPTDRGLSTEAFF

clone size: once
V gene: TRBV6-5
D gene: NA
J gene: TRBJ2-7
CDR3 DNA: TGTGCCACTAAAGCAGGCTATCAGGGTTCCTACGAGCAGTACTTC
CDR3 protein: CATKAGYQGSYEQYF

clone size: NA
V gene: TRBV6-6
D gene: TRBD1
J gene: TRBJ2-2
CDR3 DNA: TGTGCCAGCAGACCCACAGGGGGCGTTGGCACCGGGGAGCTGTTTTTT
CDR3 protein: CASRPTGGVGTGELFF

clone size: NA
V gene: TRBV5-6
D gene: NA
J gene: TRBJ1-2
CDR3 DNA: TGTGCCAGCAGCTTACCGGGAGCTAACTATGGCTACACCTTC
CDR3 protein: CASSLPGANYGYTF

clone size: once
V gene: TRBV9
D gene: TRBD1
J gene: TRBJ1-3
CDR3 DNA: TGTGCCAGCAGCGTAGCTCAGGGGGCTGGAAACACCATATATTTT
CDR3 protein: CASSVAQGAGNTIYF

clone size: NA
V gene: TRBV2
D gene: NA
J gene: TRBJ2-3
CDR3 DNA: TGTGCCAGCTTAACCTGGGACACCAGCACAGATACGCAGTATTTT
CDR3 protein: CASLTWDTSTDTQYF

clone size: NA
V gene: TRBV7-8
D gene: TRBD1
J gene: TRBJ1-5
CDR3 DNA: TGTGCCAGCAGCTTGGGACAGGCTAGCAATCAGCCCCAGCATTTT
CDR3 protein: CASSLGQASNQPQHF

clone size: NA
V gene: TRBV9
D gene: NA
J gene: TRBJ2-7
CDR3 DNA: TGTGCCAGCAGCGTAGACGTCACGGCCTACGAGCAGTACTTC
CDR3 protein: CASSVDVTAYEQYF